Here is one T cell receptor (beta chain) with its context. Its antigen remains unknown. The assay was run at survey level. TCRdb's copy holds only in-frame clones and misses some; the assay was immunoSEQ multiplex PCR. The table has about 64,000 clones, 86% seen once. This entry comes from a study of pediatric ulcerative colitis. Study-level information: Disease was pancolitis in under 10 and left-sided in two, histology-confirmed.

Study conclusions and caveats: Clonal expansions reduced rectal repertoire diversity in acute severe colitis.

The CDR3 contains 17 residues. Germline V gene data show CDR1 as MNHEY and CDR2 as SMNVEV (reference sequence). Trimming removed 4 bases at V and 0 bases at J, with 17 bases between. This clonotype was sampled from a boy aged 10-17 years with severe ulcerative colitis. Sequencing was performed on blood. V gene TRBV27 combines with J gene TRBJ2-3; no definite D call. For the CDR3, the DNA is TGTGCCAGCAGTTCCCGCCTGGCGGTACTAAGCACAGATACGCAGTATTTT. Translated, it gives CASSSRLAVLSTDTQYF.